A selection of T cell receptor beta chains follows, all from one sample in a study of T cells in Graves' hyperthyroidism and ophthalmopathy. MiXCR, run by TCRdb on the multiplex PCR reads, gives a single entry per CDR3 protein. The table includes 200,000 to 300,000 distinct CDR3 sequences, about 25% detected once. Sequencing was performed on blood. Receptor source: a woman in her forties with Graves' ophthalmopathy. The CDR3 runs from the conserved cysteine through the conserved F or W. D genes are given only for firm matches. Rows give clone size only sometimes, using once, few, many, or a class for an expanded clone.

d_gene: .
j_gene: TRBJ1-3
v_gene: TRBV6-2/TRBV6-3
abundance: .
CDR3aa: CASSYGTKVDTIYF
CDR3nt: TGTGCCAGCAGTTACGGTACGAAGGTCGACACCATATATTTT

d_gene: .
j_gene: TRBJ2-7
v_gene: TRBV6-2/TRBV6-3
abundance: .
CDR3aa: CASSYSRGVAYEQYF
CDR3nt: TGTGCCAGCAGTTACTCGAGAGGGGTCGCCTACGAGCAGTACTTC

d_gene: TRBD2
j_gene: TRBJ2-7
v_gene: TRBV5-6
abundance: few
CDR3aa: CASSTSTSVLYEQYF
CDR3nt: TGTGCCAGCAGCACCTCTACTAGCGTGCTCTACGAGCAGTACTTC

d_gene: TRBD2
j_gene: TRBJ2-7
v_gene: TRBV6-2/TRBV6-3
abundance: few
CDR3aa: CASRDPGLAAYEQYF
CDR3nt: TGTGCCAGCAGGGATCCGGGACTAGCGGCCTACGAGCAGTACTTC

d_gene: .
j_gene: TRBJ2-7
v_gene: TRBV7-8
abundance: many
CDR3aa: CASKTGLASYEQYF
CDR3nt: TGTGCCAGCAAAACAGGATTAGCCTCCTACGAGCAGTACTTC

d_gene: .
j_gene: TRBJ1-1
v_gene: TRBV9
abundance: many
CDR3aa: CASSAGLDGNTEAFF
CDR3nt: TGTGCCAGCAGCGCTGGATTAGACGGGAACACTGAAGCTTTCTTT

d_gene: TRBD2
j_gene: TRBJ2-2
v_gene: TRBV28
abundance: many
CDR3aa: CASSQLAGVARELFF
CDR3nt: TGTGCCAGCAGCCAACTAGCGGGAGTTGCCCGGGAGCTGTTTTTT

d_gene: TRBD2
j_gene: TRBJ2-7
v_gene: TRBV6-4
abundance: few
CDR3aa: CASTPRSIAGALNEQYF
CDR3nt: TGTGCCAGCACCCCCCGATCGATAGCGGGAGCTCTAAACGAGCAGTACTTC

d_gene: .
j_gene: TRBJ2-7
v_gene: TRBV7-9
abundance: once
CDR3aa: CASSDFRQGLYEQYF
CDR3nt: TGTGCCAGCTCCGACTTCCGGCAGGGGCTCTACGAGCAGTACTTC

d_gene: .
j_gene: TRBJ2-7
v_gene: TRBV7-8
abundance: many
CDR3aa: CASSLRGGGPYEQYF
CDR3nt: TGTGCCAGCAGCTTACGGGGTGGGGGTCCCTACGAGCAGTACTTC

d_gene: TRBD1
j_gene: TRBJ2-7
v_gene: TRBV6-1
abundance: .
CDR3aa: CASGLVRDRGLEQYF
CDR3nt: TGTGCCAGCGGGCTAGTACGGGACAGGGGGCTCGAGCAGTACTTC

d_gene: .
j_gene: TRBJ1-5
v_gene: TRBV28
abundance: many
CDR3aa: CASSFQPANQPQHF
CDR3nt: TGTGCCAGCAGTTTCCAGCCAGCTAATCAGCCCCAGCATTTT

d_gene: .
j_gene: TRBJ1-1
v_gene: TRBV5-1
abundance: many
CDR3aa: CASSSTAGNTEAFF
CDR3nt: TGCGCCAGCAGTTCGACGGCGGGGAACACTGAAGCTTTCTTT

d_gene: .
j_gene: TRBJ1-5
v_gene: TRBV12-3/TRBV12-4
abundance: few
CDR3aa: CASSSGRNEPWPQHF
CDR3nt: TGTGCCAGCAGCTCGGGACGGAACGAACCCTGGCCCCAGCATTTT

d_gene: .
j_gene: TRBJ1-1
v_gene: TRBV29-1
abundance: .
CDR3aa: CSVQQGPNTEAFF
CDR3nt: TGCAGCGTCCAACAGGGCCCTAACACTGAAGCTTTCTTT

d_gene: TRBD2
j_gene: TRBJ2-7
v_gene: TRBV27
abundance: many
CDR3aa: CASRTRAGTPSYEQYF
CDR3nt: TGTGCCAGCAGAACCCGAGCGGGGACTCCCTCCTACGAGCAGTACTTC

d_gene: TRBD1
j_gene: TRBJ2-7
v_gene: TRBV27
abundance: many
CDR3aa: CASSLSSPGQSYEQYF
CDR3nt: TGTGCCAGCAGTTTATCGTCTCCGGGACAGTCCTACGAGCAGTACTTC

d_gene: TRBD2
j_gene: TRBJ2-5
v_gene: TRBV11-1
abundance: many
CDR3aa: CASTLGVTLAGAAGETQYF
CDR3nt: TGTGCCAGCACCTTAGGGGTGACGCTAGCGGGAGCTGCGGGGGAGACCCAGTACTTC

d_gene: .
j_gene: TRBJ2-5
v_gene: TRBV5-1
abundance: many
CDR3aa: CASSTRPAPETQYF
CDR3nt: TGCGCCAGCAGCACGCGACCAGCCCCAGAGACCCAGTACTTC

d_gene: .
j_gene: TRBJ2-2
v_gene: TRBV5-6
abundance: few
CDR3aa: CASSLIRGRGTGELFF
CDR3nt: TGTGCCAGCAGCTTAATCAGGGGTCGCGGCACCGGGGAGCTGTTTTTT

d_gene: TRBD1
j_gene: TRBJ1-6
v_gene: TRBV12-3/TRBV12-4
abundance: few
CDR3aa: CASSLRTGGSNSPLHF
CDR3nt: TGTGCCAGCAGTCTCCGGACAGGGGGTAGTAATTCACCCCTCCACTTT

d_gene: .
j_gene: TRBJ1-5
v_gene: TRBV28
abundance: many
CDR3aa: CASNSVGQIRQPQHF
CDR3nt: TGTGCCAGCAACAGCGTTGGACAAATCCGTCAGCCCCAGCATTTT

d_gene: TRBD2
j_gene: TRBJ2-2
v_gene: TRBV2
abundance: many
CDR3aa: CASSESGRAFGELFF
CDR3nt: TGTGCCAGCAGTGAAAGCGGGAGGGCTTTCGGGGAGCTGTTTTTT

d_gene: .
j_gene: TRBJ2-5
v_gene: TRBV6-5
abundance: .
CDR3aa: CASSYSGLETQYF
CDR3nt: TGTGCCAGCAGTTACTCGGGGCTGGAGACCCAGTACTTC

d_gene: .
j_gene: TRBJ1-2
v_gene: TRBV5-8
abundance: .
CDR3aa: CASSLLRGYTF
CDR3nt: TGTGCCAGCAGCTTGTTGAGGGGCTACACCTTC

d_gene: TRBD1
j_gene: TRBJ1-5
v_gene: TRBV6-1
abundance: .
CDR3aa: CASTGTGESNQPQHF
CDR3nt: TGTGCCAGCACCGGGACAGGGGAGAGCAATCAGCCCCAGCATTTT

d_gene: .
j_gene: TRBJ2-7
v_gene: TRBV7-2
abundance: many
CDR3aa: CASTRNQGPGLSNEQYF
CDR3nt: TGTGCCAGCACCCGAAACCAGGGGCCGGGACTGTCAAACGAGCAGTACTTC

d_gene: TRBD2
j_gene: TRBJ2-5
v_gene: TRBV28
abundance: .
CDR3aa: CASSLAGGYQETQYF
CDR3nt: TGTGCCAGCAGTCTAGCGGGAGGGTACCAAGAGACCCAGTACTTC

d_gene: TRBD2
j_gene: TRBJ2-5
v_gene: TRBV7-2
abundance: many
CDR3aa: CASSTGLAAETQYF
CDR3nt: TGTGCCAGCAGCACGGGACTAGCGGCAGAGACCCAGTACTTC